The present T cell receptor (beta chain) was sequenced within a study of T-cell memory formation after mild COVID-19. Background on the study: Clusters of TCRs were largely donor specific.

Study results and caveats: The pre-infection memory compartment contained some responding clones, suggesting cross-reactive memory joined. Clones shrinking from day 15 to 85 showed even CD4/CD8 mixes; later expanders tilted CD4+.

The CDR3 covers 15 residues. The junction had 6 bases not matched to a gene; V was cut back by 3 bases and J by 2 bases. Germline V lookup: CDR1 SGHRS, CDR2 YFSETQ. This clonotype was observed many times. Antigen: not known. TCR alpha and TCR beta cDNA libraries carrying sample barcodes and UMIs were produced by 5'RACE using constant-segment primers. In TCRdb, the 5' RACE reads were re-called with MiXCR into one record per CDR3 protein. The table lists about 180,000 distinct CDR3 sequences, roughly 17% of them singletons. V and J are TRBV5-1 and TRBJ2-5; TRBD1 aligns across 8 bases. Sample: PBMCs or a T cell subset sorted from them (not recorded which). This TCR came from an adult woman who had mild COVID-19 (a few samples of this study predate the infection). Cell type and time point are not known. The CDR3 DNA follows: TGCGCCAGCAGCTCCCTCCGACAGGGGCAAGAGACCCAGTACTTC. It specifies CASSSLRQGQETQYF. Variable domain in full (rest from reference TRBV5-1 and TRBJ2-5): KAGVTQTPRYLIKTRGQQVTLSCSPISGHRSVSWYQQTPGQGLQFLFEYFSETQRNKGNFPGRFSGRQFSNSRSEMNVSTLELGDSALYLCASSSLRQGQETQYFGPGTRLLVL.